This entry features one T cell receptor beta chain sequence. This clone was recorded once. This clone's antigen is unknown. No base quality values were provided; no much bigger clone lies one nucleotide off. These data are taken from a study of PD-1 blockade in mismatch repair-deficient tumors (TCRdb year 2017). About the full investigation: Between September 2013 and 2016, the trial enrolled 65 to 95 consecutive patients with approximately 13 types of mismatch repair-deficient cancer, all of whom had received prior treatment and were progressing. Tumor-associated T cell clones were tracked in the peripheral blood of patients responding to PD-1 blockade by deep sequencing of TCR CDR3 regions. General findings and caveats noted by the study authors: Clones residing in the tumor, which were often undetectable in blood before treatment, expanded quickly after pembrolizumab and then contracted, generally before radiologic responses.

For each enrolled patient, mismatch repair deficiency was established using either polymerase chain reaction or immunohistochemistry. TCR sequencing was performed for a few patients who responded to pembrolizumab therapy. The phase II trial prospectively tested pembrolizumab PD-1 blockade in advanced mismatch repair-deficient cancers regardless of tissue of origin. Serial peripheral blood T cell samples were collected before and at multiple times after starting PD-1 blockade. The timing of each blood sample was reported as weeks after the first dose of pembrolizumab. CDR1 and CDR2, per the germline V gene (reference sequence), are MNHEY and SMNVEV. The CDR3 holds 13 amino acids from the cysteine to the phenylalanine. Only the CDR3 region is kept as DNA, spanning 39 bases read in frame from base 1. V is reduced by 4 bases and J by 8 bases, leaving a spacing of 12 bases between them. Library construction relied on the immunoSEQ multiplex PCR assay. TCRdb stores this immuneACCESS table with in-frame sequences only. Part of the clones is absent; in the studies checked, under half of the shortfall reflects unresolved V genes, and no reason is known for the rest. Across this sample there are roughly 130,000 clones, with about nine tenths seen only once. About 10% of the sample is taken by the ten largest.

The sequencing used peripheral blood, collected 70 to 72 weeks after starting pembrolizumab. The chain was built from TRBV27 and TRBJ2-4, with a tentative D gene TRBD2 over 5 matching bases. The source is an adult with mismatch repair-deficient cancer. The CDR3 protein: CASSSTRSDIQYF. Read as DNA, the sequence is TGTGCCAGCAGTTCCACTAGATCGGACATTCAGTACTTC.